The clone carrying this TCR beta chain has a single count. The CDR3 has 15 amino acids. These data belong to a study of blood T cell repertoires in COVID-19. At the level of the study: The United States, Italy and Spain provided the acute and convalescent COVID-19 samples.

Profiled with immunoSEQ multiplex PCR; TCRdb holds only in-frame clones, not every one. The sample lists 300,000 to 450,000 clones; roughly 87% were seen once. Which cohort a participant joined came from the clinical history participants gave. Symptom resolution, clearance, or two negative PCRs marked the recovered donors of Cohort 3. The TCR originated in a woman aged 30 to 39 who had recovered from COVID-19. Material for sequencing was PBMCs or T cells enriched from blood (not recorded which). J is TRBJ1-5 and V is TRBV21-1; the listed D gene, TRBD1, was not tested against the DNA. TRBV21-1 constitutes a pseudogene. The CDR3 region has the DNA TGTGCCAGCAATAAAAGTCGGCAGGGCGGCCAGCCCCAGCATTTT. Its protein is CASNKSRQGGQPQHF.